These T cell receptor beta chains were read from a single sample in a study of identical twins. TCRdb redid the calling of the 5' RACE reads with MiXCR, one entry per CDR3 protein. The sample has hundreds of thousands of distinct CDR3 sequences, less than 8% seen once. This same sample was also part of a study on yellow fever vaccine responses in identical twins.

Sequencing input: memory (CD45RO+) T cells sorted from blood. These receptors were taken from a woman aged 18 to 35 in good health. The CDR3 runs from the conserved cysteine through the conserved F or W. The D gene is left open where the match is weak. Part of the rows lack a size; the others show once, few, many or a class for expanded clones.

d_call	v_call	clone_size	j_call	cdr3_nt	cdr3_aa
TRBD2	TRBV18	.	TRBJ2-7	TGTGCCAGCTCAACGACTAGCTTATACGAGCAGTACTTC	CASSTTSLYEQYF
TRBD2	TRBV20-1	many	TRBJ2-7	TGCAGTGTAGGAGGGAGGGTCAACGAGCAGTACTTC	CSVGGRVNEQYF
.	TRBV7-9	.	TRBJ2-7	TGTGCCAGCAGCTCCACACGCCACGAGCAGTACTTC	CASSSTRHEQYF
.	TRBV24-1	.	TRBJ2-1	TGTGCCACCAGTGTCCGGACCGCGACTTACAATGAGCAGTTCTTC	CATSVRTATYNEQFF
TRBD1	TRBV27	many	TRBJ2-7	TGTGCCAGCAGTCACCGGGACAGGGTCTACGAGCAGTACTTC	CASSHRDRVYEQYF
TRBD1	TRBV7-2	.	TRBJ1-1	TGTGCCAGCACCTACGGGGGCAGGGGGTACACTGAAGCTTTCTTT	CASTYGGRGYTEAFF
.	TRBV6-1	many	TRBJ2-7	TGTGCCAGCGCCGCCTGGCAGGGGACTTACGAGCAGTACTTC	CASAAWQGTYEQYF
.	TRBV2	many	TRBJ2-3	TGTGCCAGCAGGAAGTCCAGGGGGGCTAGCACAGATACGCAGTATTTT	CASRKSRGASTDTQYF
.	TRBV2	.	TRBJ2-7	TGTGCCAGCAGAACGGACAGAGACTCCTACGAGCAGTACTTC	CASRTDRDSYEQYF
TRBD1	TRBV6-1	few	TRBJ2-7	TGTGCCAGCAGCCGAAGGACAGGGGGCTCCTACGAGCAGTACTTC	CASSRRTGGSYEQYF
.	TRBV5-1	.	TRBJ2-3	TGCGCCAGCAGCCCCACCGCCGGGGTCAGGGGTACGCAGTATTTT	CASSPTAGVRGTQYF
.	TRBV28	.	TRBJ2-5	TGTGCCAGCAGTTTGGGTTTATGGGCAGACCAAGAGACCCAGTACTTC	CASSLGLWADQETQYF
TRBD2	TRBV7-2	many	TRBJ2-5	TGTGCCAGCAGCTTAGTCGCTAGCGGGAGCGTTTTAGGAGAGACCCAGTACTTC	CASSLVASGSVLGETQYF
.	TRBV18	few	TRBJ2-6	TGTGCCAGCTCACCACCGGGCTCCTCTGGGGCCAACGTCCTGACTTTC	CASSPPGSSGANVLTF
.	TRBV21-1	few	TRBJ1-2	TGTGCCAGCAGGGCGGACAGGGGGCGGTTGTGTAATGGCTACACCTTC	CASRADRGRLCNGYTF
.	TRBV5-1	few	TRBJ2-2	TGCGCCAGCGGAGACTCCGGGGAGCTGTTTTTT	CASGDSGELFF
TRBD1	TRBV5-1	many	TRBJ2-1	TGCGCCAGCAGCTTGGGAGGGACAGGGGACAATGAGCAGTTCTTC	CASSLGGTGDNEQFF
.	TRBV2	.	TRBJ2-5	TGTGCCAGCAGCCAAATAAGGGAGACCCAGTACTTC	CASSQIRETQYF
TRBD1	TRBV20-1	.	TRBJ2-5	TGCAGTGCTTTTCACAGGGGGCGAGAGACCCAGTACTTC	CSAFHRGRETQYF
.	TRBV9	.	TRBJ1-6	TGTGCCAGCAGCGTAGGAGGGCAAGGGTCACCCCTCCACTTT	CASSVGGQGSPLHF
TRBD1	TRBV7-9	few	TRBJ2-5	TGTGCCAGCAGCCCCCTTGTGTTGGACAGGCCTTGGGAGACCCAGTACTTC	CASSPLVLDRPWETQYF
TRBD1	TRBV2	few	TRBJ2-3	TGTGCCAGCAGTCGCAACAGGGGAGATACGCAGTATTTT	CASSRNRGDTQYF